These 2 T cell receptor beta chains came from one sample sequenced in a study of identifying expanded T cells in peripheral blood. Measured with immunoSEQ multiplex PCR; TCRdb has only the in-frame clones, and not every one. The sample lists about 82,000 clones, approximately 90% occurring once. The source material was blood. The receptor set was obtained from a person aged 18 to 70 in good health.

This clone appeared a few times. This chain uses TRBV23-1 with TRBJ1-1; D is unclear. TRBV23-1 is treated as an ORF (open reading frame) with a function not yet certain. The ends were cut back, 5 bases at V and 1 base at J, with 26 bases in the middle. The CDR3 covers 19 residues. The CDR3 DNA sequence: TGCGCCAGCAGTTTGGCTTTCGGTACTGACGAGGGAAAGAACACTGAAGCTTTCTTT. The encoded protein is CASSLAFGTDEGKNTEAFF.

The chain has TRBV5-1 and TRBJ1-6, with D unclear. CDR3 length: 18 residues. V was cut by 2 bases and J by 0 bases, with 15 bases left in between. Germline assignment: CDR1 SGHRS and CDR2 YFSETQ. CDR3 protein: CASSFSTAGFSYNSPLHF. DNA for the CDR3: TGCGCCAGCAGCTTTAGTACGGCGGGATTCTCCTATAATTCACCCCTCCACTTT.